The 17 T cell receptor beta chains reported below all come from one sample, sequenced in a study of T cell responses to AZD1222 COVID-19 vaccine. Produced via immunoSEQ multiplex PCR; TCRdb's table is partial and in-frame only. The sample lists about 120,000 clones, approximately 83% seen once, with more than 3% in the top ten. Material: peripheral blood, obtained on day 0 of MenACWY control vaccination. The source is an adult in good health.

This chain uses TRBV9 with TRBJ2-3, with D possibly TRBD2 on 6 matching bases. The V and J ends lost 2 bases and 8 bases respectively, with 12 bases between them. Per germline, CDR1 SGDLS and CDR2 YYNGEE. The CDR3 has 13 residues. Here the CDR3 reads CASSVGEVTTQYF. CDR3 sequence (DNA): TGTGCCAGCAGCGTCGGGGAGGTTACTACGCAGTATTTT.

The chain is built from TRBV10-3 and TRBJ1-1; D remains unclear. V shed 0 bases and J shed 6 bases, with 11 bases lying between them. The CDR3 loop spans 14 amino acids. Germline CDR1 is ENHRY and CDR2 is SYGVKD. For the CDR3, the DNA is TGTGCCATCAGTGAGTCGAGAGGCGGCGCTGAAGCTTTCTTT. Its translation is CAISESRGGAEAFF.

The V and J genes are TRBV11-2 and TRBJ1-1; D perhaps matches TRBD1 (5 bases). The CDR3 consists of 13 residues. Germline lookup yields CDR1 SGHAT and CDR2 FQNNGV. V lost 1 base, J lost 8 bases, and 11 bases lay in between. Here the CDR3 reads CASSLASGAEAFF. The CDR3, as DNA: TGTGCCAGCAGCTTAGCTAGCGGGGCGGAAGCTTTCTTT.

On this clone itself: Distinct nucleotide sequences in the sample also encode this CDR3. DNA of the CDR3: TGTGCCAGCTCACCAGGACTTTCCAATGAGCAGTTCTTC. Its translation: CASSPGLSNEQFF. This chain links TRBV18 with TRBJ2-1; possibly TRBD2 for D (5 bases). CDR1 and CDR2 from the germline V gene are KGHSH and LQKENI. Trimming removed 2 bases from V and 6 bases from J, with 8 bases in between. This CDR3 region has 13 residues.

This chain connects TRBV7-2 to TRBJ1-5; D not certain. This CDR3 has 14 residues. CDR1 and CDR2 (germline): SGHTA, FQGNSA. V was trimmed by 6 bases and J by 2 bases, leaving 11 bases between them. The CDR3 here is CASSLRKGNQPQHF. The CDR3 DNA sequence: TGTGCCAGCAGTTTAAGGAAAGGCAATCAGCCCCAGCATTTT. The whole variable domain, remainder taken from reference TRBV7-2 and TRBJ1-5, is GAGVSQSPSNKVTEKGKDVELRCDPISGHTALYWYRQSLGQGLEFLIYFQGNSAPDKSGLPSDRFSAERTGGSVSTLTIQRTQQEDSAVYLCASSLRKGNQPQHFGDGTRLSIL.

The genes are TRBV5-1 and TRBJ1-6; TRBD1 might be the D (6 bases). V was trimmed by 3 bases and J by 3 bases, leaving 13 bases between them. This CDR3 has 16 residues. CDR1 SGHRS and CDR2 YFSETQ come from the germline V gene. CDR3 residues: CASSSTTRGYNSPLHF. For the CDR3, the DNA is TGCGCCAGCAGCTCAACCACCAGGGGCTATAATTCACCCCTCCACTTT.

The genes are TRBV5-4 and TRBJ2-3; D tentatively reads TRBD1 or TRBD2 (6 bases each). V was shortened by 0 bases and J by 4 bases, with 9 bases between the two germline ends. This CDR3 contains 14 residues. The germline V gene has CDR1 SGHNT and CDR2 YYREEE (reference sequence). The CDR3: CASSLEGGADTQYF. CDR3 DNA sequence: TGTGCCAGCAGCTTGGAGGGGGGCGCAGATACGCAGTATTTT.

The rearrangement uses TRBV29-1 and TRBJ1-2, with D perhaps matching TRBD1 (6 bases). Per the germline V gene, CDR1 is SQVTM and CDR2 is ANQGSEA. The CDR3 is made up of 14 amino acids. Trimming removed 8 bases from V and 6 bases from J, with 22 bases in between. CDR3 coding DNA: TGCAGCATTCGAATTGGGGGGGGCAGAAATGGCTACACCTTC. Translating gives CSIRIGGGRNGYTF.

This chain connects TRBV7-2 to TRBJ1-1; D possibly corresponds to TRBD1 (5 bases). Per germline, CDR1 SGHTA and CDR2 FQGNSA. The CDR3 spans 13 residues. Trimming cost V 4 bases and J 5 bases, with 11 bases left between them. The CDR3 nucleotides are TGTGCCAGCAGCTATGGGGGTGTTACTGAAGCTTTCTTT. The encoded protein is CASSYGGVTEAFF. Filled out from reference TRBV7-2 and TRBJ1-1, the complete variable domain reads GAGVSQSPSNKVTEKGKDVELRCDPISGHTALYWYRQSLGQGLEFLIYFQGNSAPDKSGLPSDRFSAERTGGSVSTLTIQRTQQEDSAVYLCASSYGGVTEAFFGQGTRLTVV.

This chain connects TRBV7-9 to TRBJ1-6; D not resolved. The germline CDR1 and CDR2 sequences are SEHNR and FQNEAQ (reference sequence). The CDR3 is 16 amino acids. Trimming removed 5 bases at V and 7 bases at J, with 18 bases between. The CDR3 protein is CASSPPATTLNSPLHF. The CDR3 DNA sequence: TGTGCCAGCAGCCCTCCCGCAACCACCTTAAATTCACCCCTCCACTTT.

This rearrangement joins TRBV28 to TRBJ1-2; D is unclear. This CDR3 region has 14 residues. Trimming stripped 2 bases from V and 4 bases from J, with 11 bases between. Germline V CDR1 and CDR2: MDHEN, SYDVKM. As DNA, the CDR3 is TGTGCCAGCAGTTTAGGCCCCCTTAGCTATGGCTACACCTTC. Translating it yields CASSLGPLSYGYTF.

The chain uses TRBV19 and TRBJ1-5, with 11 nucleotides matching TRBD1. Germline values: CDR1 LNHDA, CDR2 SQIVND (reference sequence). V trimming: 7 bases; J trimming: 0 bases; junction bases outside the gene matches: 5. The CDR3 extends over 16 amino acids. In DNA, the CDR3 is TGTGCCAGTAATCCGGGACAGGGGGTTAGCAATCAGCCCCAGCATTTT. It encodes CASNPGQGVSNQPQHF. The full variable domain, completed using reference TRBV19 and TRBJ1-5, is DGGITQSPKYLFRKEGQNVTLSCEQNLNHDAMYWYRQDPGQGLRLIYYSQIVNDFQKGDIAEGYSVSREKKESFPLTVTSAQKNPTAFYLCASNPGQGVSNQPQHFGDGTRLSIL.

J is TRBJ1-2 and V is TRBV4-1; 7 bases match TRBD1. The CDR3 contains 16 residues. CDR1 and CDR2 (germline): MGHRA, YSYEKL. V lost 4 bases and J lost 4; bases outside the gene matches: 12. This chain's CDR3 is CASSRDPEGGPYGYTF. The DNA of the CDR3 is TGCGCCAGCAGCCGAGACCCCGAAGGGGGCCCCTATGGCTACACCTTC.

Only a few counts were recorded for this clone. The chain carries TRBV3-1 (or the pseudogene TRBV3-2) and TRBJ2-7; D tentatively fits TRBD1 or TRBD2 (5 bases each). Germline-derived CDR1 and CDR2 are LGHDT and YNNKEL (reference sequence). Trimming took 7 bases from V and 2 from J, leaving 15 bases between them. The CDR3 totals 14 residues. CDR3 nucleotide sequence: TGTGCCAGCAATAATCGGGACCGACCCTACGAGCAGTACTTC. Protein product: CASNNRDRPYEQYF.

The J gene is TRBJ1-4, the V gene TRBV21-1. TRBV21-1 is tagged as a pseudogene. CDR3 length equals 14 residues. The CDR3 DNA reads as TGTGCCAGCAGCCGGGCCCTACTTAATGAAAAACTGTTTTTT. Protein product: CASSRALLNEKLFF.

This clone was seen a few times. The V gene is TRBV7-9, the J gene TRBJ1-1; 7 bases fit TRBD1. CDR1 is SEHNR and CDR2 is FQNEAQ in the germline V gene (reference sequence). Trimming cost V 5 bases and J 3 bases; bases outside gene matches: 3. CDR3 length: 13 amino acids. The CDR3 protein is CASSLGQYTEAFF. CDR3 nucleotides: TGTGCCAGCAGCCTGGGACAGTACACTGAAGCTTTCTTT.

The gene calls are TRBV19 and TRBJ1-1; no clear D gene. The CDR3 spans 15 residues. V was cut by 2 bases and J by 4 bases, with 14 bases left in between. Per germline, CDR1 LNHDA and CDR2 SQIVND (reference sequence). The CDR3 DNA sequence: TGTGCCAGTAGTATATCAGGTCGAGGGATCACTGAAGCTTTCTTT. It translates to CASSISGRGITEAFF.